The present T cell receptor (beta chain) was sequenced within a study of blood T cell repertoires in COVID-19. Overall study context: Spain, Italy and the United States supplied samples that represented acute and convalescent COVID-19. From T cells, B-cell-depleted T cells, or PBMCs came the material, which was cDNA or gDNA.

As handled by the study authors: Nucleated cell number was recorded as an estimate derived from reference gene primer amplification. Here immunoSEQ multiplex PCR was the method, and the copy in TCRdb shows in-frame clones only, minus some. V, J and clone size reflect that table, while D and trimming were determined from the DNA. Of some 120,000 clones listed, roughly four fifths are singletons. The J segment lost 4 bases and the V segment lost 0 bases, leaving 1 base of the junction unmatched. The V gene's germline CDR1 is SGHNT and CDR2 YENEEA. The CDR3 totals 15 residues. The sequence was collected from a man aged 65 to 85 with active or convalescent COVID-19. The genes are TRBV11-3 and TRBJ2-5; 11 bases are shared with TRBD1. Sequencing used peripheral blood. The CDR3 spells CASSLEGTGGETQYF. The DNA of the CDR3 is TGTGCCAGCAGCTTAGAGGGGACAGGGGGAGAGACCCAGTACTTC.